Included here is one T cell receptor beta chain sequence, with context. Compared with germline, one end of the junction differs, possibly owing to a read error. This sample was taken from a study of control samples from healthy donors and cancer patients. Only in-frame clones appear in the TCRdb table, and some are missing; sequencing was by immunoSEQ multiplex PCR. The table records under 60,000 clones, less than 95% of them present only once. Source material: blood. The source of this sequence is a man in his thirties or forties in good health.

CDR3 in DNA: TGTGCCAGCAGGTTAGGCAGTACTAACTATGGCTACACCTTC. It is translated as CASRLGSTNYGYTF. V usage is TRBV7-2 and J usage is TRBJ1-2; D ambiguous. The CDR3 has 14 amino acids. Germline V lookup: CDR1 SGHTA, CDR2 FQGNSA.